These 12 T cell receptor beta chains were all obtained from the same sample, sequenced in a study of regulatory T cells in long-lasting Graves disease (dated by TCRdb to 2020 to 2022). Libraries were made using multiplex PCR. These reads were obtained on an Illumina HiSeq 4000. To build TCR beta libraries, CDR3 regions were amplified by Arm-PCR using iRepertoire HTBI primers. The raw public data were reprocessed by TCRdb itself: fastp quality trimming at Q25, MiXCR clonotype calling, in-frame beta chains only. Rows with a matching CDR3 protein are joined into one entry that keeps the most common DNA and genes. Recorded for this sample are approximately 440,000 distinct CDR3 sequences; 23% of them occurred a single time. About 27% of the sample is held by the ten biggest clonotypes. Explained via the paper, the time point label denotes: persistent/refractory GD, antithyroid drugs over 5 years with positive TRAb. For both TCR sequencing and RNA sequencing, RNA was extracted from PBMCs using TRIzol.

This material consisted of peripheral blood mononuclear cells (PBMCs), taken when the disease was refractory, from a patient treated with antithyroid drugs. The origin of the receptors is a female donor with Graves disease.

The chain combines TRBV6-1 with TRBJ2-7; no firm D call. The V gene's germline CDR1 is MNHNS and CDR2 SASEGT. V was pared by 1 base and J by 2 bases, with 9 bases between. The CDR3 totals 14 residues. CDR3 sequence reads: CASSEGLGTYEQYF. The CDR3 DNA follows: TGTGCCAGCAGTGAAGGGTTAGGAACCTACGAGCAGTACTTC.

This clonotype came up a few times. The chain uses TRBV6-1 and TRBJ2-7, with D uncertain. V dropped 6 bases and J dropped 2 bases, with 14 bases sitting between them. The CDR3 covers 14 residues. CDR1 and CDR2 (germline): MNHNS, SASEGT. The CDR3 nucleotides read TGTGCCAGCAGCCCGAGACGGAAACCCTACGAGCAGTACTTC. This encodes CASSPRRKPYEQYF.

The table lists this clonotype with a few counts. CDR3 in DNA: TGCAGTGCTAGAGGGCATTGGGGACAGGTTGTTTCACCCCTCCACTTT. Amino acids: CSARGHWGQVVSPLHF. The chain joins TRBV20-1 to TRBJ1-6, with 8 bases identical to TRBD1. CDR1 is DFQATT, CDR2 SNEGSKA, per germline (reference sequence). V lost 1 base to trimming and J lost 9 bases; unmatched junction nucleotides: 11. The CDR3 is 16 amino acids.

The gene calls are TRBV18 and TRBJ1-2; no clear D. The length of the CDR3 is 14 residues. Per germline, CDR1 KGHSH and CDR2 LQKENI. The V and J ends lost 6 bases and 8 bases respectively, with 19 bases between them. Here the CDR3 DNA reads TGTGCCAGCTCCCAAGTCGGGGAGGCTATCGGCTACACCTTC. Encoded protein: CASSQVGEAIGYTF.

This clonotype was seen ten or more times. The V gene is TRBV20-1, the J gene TRBJ1-1; the D is unclear. The CDR3 is made up of 12 amino acids. The V and J ends lost 3 bases and 1 base respectively, with 6 bases between them. The germline V gene has CDR1 DFQATT and CDR2 SNEGSKA (reference sequence). CDR3 sequence reads: CSARVRNTEAFF. The CDR3 DNA follows: TGCAGTGCTAGGGTGCGGAACACTGAAGCTTTCTTT.

Ten or more counts support this clonotype. This sequence joins TRBV28 and TRBJ1-2; 9 nucleotides align to TRBD1. CDR1 and CDR2 from the germline V gene are MDHEN and SYDVKM. J lost 5 bases, V lost 2 bases, and 6 bases had no gene match. The CDR3 sequence is 15 residues long. The CDR3 is CASSLGTGIQYGYTF. The CDR3 DNA reads TGTGCCAGCAGTTTAGGGACAGGGATTCAATATGGCTACACCTTC.

J is TRBJ2-5 and V is TRBV29-1, with 7 bases fitting TRBD2. The CDR3 sequence is 15 residues long. The junction had 16 bases not matched to a gene; V was cut back by 3 bases and J by 9 bases. Germline lookup yields CDR1 SQVTM and CDR2 ANQGSEA. The CDR3 DNA sequence: TGCAGCGTTGACCCCAAGCGTGGAGCACGGGAGGCCCAGTACTTC. Translation: CSVDPKRGAREAQYF.

This clonotype was recorded a few times. V gene TRBV9 combines with J gene TRBJ2-5; D is ambiguous. Trimming pared 2 bases from V and 5 bases from J, leaving 16 bases between. This CDR3 has 15 amino acids. Per germline, CDR1 SGDLS and CDR2 YYNGEE. The chain's CDR3 is CASSVGVGSEETQYF. The CDR3 DNA is TGTGCCAGCAGCGTCGGAGTGGGCAGTGAGGAGACCCAGTACTTC.

The chain combines TRBV27 with TRBJ1-1, with D perhaps TRBD1 (6 bases). V lost 0 bases, J lost 4 bases, and 15 bases lay in between. The CDR3 has 16 amino acids. Germline V gene lookup returns CDR1 MNHEY and CDR2 SMNVEV (reference sequence). The CDR3 loop reads CASSLSRTEGTTEAFF. The CDR3 DNA is TGTGCCAGCAGTTTATCCCGGACAGAGGGCACCACTGAAGCTTTCTTT.

The genes are TRBV4-2 and TRBJ2-2, with TRBD1 matching over 7 bases. The CDR3 spans 14 residues. V dropped 2 bases and J dropped 5; count of bases not matched to a gene: 2. CDR1 LGHNA and CDR2 YNFKEQ come from the germline V gene. The DNA of the CDR3 is TGTGCCAGCAGCCAAAAGGGGGCAACCGGGGAGCTGTTTTTT. Residues: CASSQKGATGELFF.

There are many counts of this clonotype. The chain employs TRBV3-1 and TRBJ2-5; no clear D. CDR1 LGHDT and CDR2 YNNKEL come from the germline V gene (reference sequence). The V end was cut by 8 bases, the J end by 1 base, with 23 bases between. The CDR3 is 17 amino acids. CDR3 protein: CASVPSGPPASQETQYF. The CDR3 coding sequence is TGTGCCAGCGTCCCTTCAGGACCCCCCGCCAGCCAAGAGACCCAGTACTTC.

V gene TRBV6-2 or TRBV6-3 combines with J gene TRBJ1-5; 9 bases are a match to TRBD1. Trimming at V came to 6 bases and at J to 0 bases, leaving 15 bases not matched to a gene. CDR3 length: 19 amino acids. Germline V gives CDR1 MNHEY, CDR2 SVGEGT. The CDR3 coding sequence is TGTGCCAGCAGCCGGTCGGTGGACAGGGGTTATAATAGCAATCAGCCCCAGCATTTT. Its protein is CASSRSVDRGYNSNQPQHF.